This TCR beta chain was captured in a study of blood T cell repertoires in COVID-19 (dated by TCRdb to the early 2020s). For the study in its entirety: Samples covering the acute and convalescent phases of COVID-19 were provided by collaborators in the United States, Italy and Spain. Samples came from the ongoing ImmuneRACE study (first 160 participants) plus 1,254 subjects from 6 global collaborators. Nearly every sample came with metadata listing a de-identified subject ID, COVID-19 status, age in years and sex. Where available, HLA class I and class II types were obtained from metadata supplied by the sample provider rather than from assay-based typing. The prospective study material was composed of cDNA or gDNA derived from T cells, B-cell-depleted T cells, or PBMCs. Deeply sampled blood TCRbeta repertoires from subjects exposed to, actively infected with, or recovered from COVID-19 were included in the dataset. The repertoires were made available in a free public database intended to serve as a resource for research on the immune response to SARS-CoV-2. What the work shows at the level of the full study, not this receptor alone: The amount of clinical and demographic metadata varied by source and participant and was provided uncurated.

About this clone: Its antigen is unknown. The input lacks base qualities; no much larger clone sits a single base away.

The collaborating institutions used their own protocols to collect whole blood in K2EDTA tubes. For TCRbeta analysis, collaborators shipped samples in one of three forms: frozen whole blood, isolated PBMCs, or DNA extracted from either of those sample types. CDR3 length: 13 amino acids, cysteine to phenylalanine. The retained sequence is limited to the CDR3, 39 bases, with the frame set at the first base. CDR1 is given as GTSNPN and CDR2 as SVGIG, both from the germline V gene (reference sequence). Between the V and J ends, shortened by 1 base and 5 bases respectively, the junction contains 11 bases. The immunoSEQ Assay, a bias-controlled multiplex PCR, was used to amplify TCRbeta CDR3 regions from genomic DNA. The paper's processing steps were these. Within the assay, amplification of reference gene primers was used to estimate how many nucleated cells each sample contained. To quantify the absolute abundance of each unique TCRbeta CDR3 rearrangement, sequence reads were collapsed and filtered. Productive Simpson clonality was computed per sample as the square root of Simpson's diversity index over productive rearrangements. The table comes from immuneACCESS by way of TCRdb, which keeps in-frame sequences with V and J called. Part of the clones is missing from these tables; in studies checked, under half for an unresolved V gene and the rest for unknown reasons. D and trimming come from the DNA, and the V and J calls and clone size come from that table. The sample yields about 50,000 clones; approximately 89% were counted once. The leading ten clones occupy 25% to 30% of the sample.

The sequence is built from TRBV30 and TRBJ1-1; TRBD1 might be the D gene, on 6 matching bases. The sequenced material came from peripheral blood. The sequence derives from a woman aged 80 or older with acute or convalescent COVID-19. For the CDR3, the sequence is CAWSGGGGTEAFF. The nucleotides read TGTGCCTGGAGTGGAGGGGGGGGAACTGAAGCTTTCTTT.